A single T cell receptor (beta chain) is shown here with its context. TCRdb fed the 5' RACE reads into MiXCR, producing one record per CDR3 protein. The table lists 340,000 or so distinct CDR3 sequences, around 13% of them singletons. The data derive from a study of T cells after yellow fever vaccination. This CDR3 has 13 amino acids. The ends were cut back, 0 bases at V and 6 bases at J, with 9 bases in the middle. The germline CDR1 and CDR2 sequences are MNHNS and SASEGT. Sequences were derived from CD4+ T cells sorted from PBMCs, sampled 15 days after the yellow fever booster vaccination. J is TRBJ2-7 and V is TRBV6-1; D is possibly TRBD1 (5 bases). The sequence came from a man between 18 and 29 years old who received the YFV17D yellow fever vaccine. The CDR3 DNA sequence: TGTGCCAGCAGTGAAGCGGACATCTCCGAGCAGTACTTC. Amino acids: CASSEADISEQYF.